A selection of T cell receptor beta chains follows, all from one sample in a study of cytomegalovirus exposure and HLA in healthy donors. Sequenced by immunoSEQ multiplex PCR; TCRdb stores in-frame clones only, minus some. The table lists more than 90,000 clones, about 75% of them singletons. The sequencing input was PBMCs. The receptor source for this set is a man in his forties or fifties in good health and CMV-seropositive. The CDR3 runs from the conserved cysteine through the conserved F or W. D genes are given only for firm matches. Clone size is given for some rows only: seen once, a few or many times, or a class if the clone is expanded.

j_call d_call clone_size v_call cdr3_nt cdr3_aa
TRBJ1-3 . . TRBV7-9 TGTGCCAGCAGCTTAGGTGCAAGACAGTCTGGAAACACCATATATTTT CASSLGARQSGNTIYF
TRBJ2-7 TRBD2 . TRBV2 TGTGCCAGCGGGGGGGGTTACTACGAGCAGTACTTC CASGGGYYEQYF
TRBJ2-3 TRBD2 once TRBV4-3 TGCGCCAGCAGCCCACCTTCGGGAGGCGCCCCTACGCAGTATTTT CASSPPSGGAPTQYF
TRBJ2-7 . . TRBV6-1 TGTGCCAGCAGTGAAGGGCGAGGACTCGGACTCTACGAGCAGTACTTC CASSEGRGLGLYEQYF
TRBJ1-5 . . TRBV4-3 TGCGCCAGCAGCCAAGATCGATGGGGGGGGCAGCCCCAGCATTTT CASSQDRWGGQPQHF
TRBJ1-1 . . TRBV9 TGTGCCAGCAGCGTACAGGGGCGCAGCACTGAAGCTTTCTTT CASSVQGRSTEAFF
TRBJ2-4 . . TRBV2 TGTGCCAGCACCAGAGCTGGCGGGCTAGCCAAAAACATTCAGTACTTC CASTRAGGLAKNIQYF
TRBJ2-1 TRBD2 . TRBV2 TGTGCCAGCAGTTCACCGGGACTAGTCGGGTTGGTCAATGAGCAGTTCTTC CASSSPGLVGLVNEQFF
TRBJ1-3 TRBD1 . TRBV4-2 TGTGCCAGCACCGAAACCTCCAGGGGGCTTGGAAACACCATATATTTT CASTETSRGLGNTIYF
TRBJ2-3 TRBD2 . TRBV2 TGTGCCAGCAGTGGGCAGCGGGGGGGTTCCACAGATACGCAGTATTTT CASSGQRGGSTDTQYF
TRBJ1-1 TRBD1 few TRBV5-1 TGCGCCAGCAGCCTGACAGGGTTGGAGAACACTGAAGCTTTCTTT CASSLTGLENTEAFF
TRBJ2-2 TRBD1 . TRBV4-1 TGCGCCAGCGAGGGACAGGGATACACCGGGGAGCTGTTTTTT CASEGQGYTGELFF
TRBJ1-6 . . TRBV7-9 TGTGCCAGCAGCTTAGAAACAGCTAATTCACCCCTCCACTTT CASSLETANSPLHF
TRBJ2-5 . . TRBV9 TGTGCCAGCAGCGTAGCGGACAGCCAAGAGACCCAGTACTTC CASSVADSQETQYF
TRBJ2-3 TRBD2 . TRBV28 TGTGCCAGCAGTCTTAGCGGGTACAGCACAGATACGCAGTATTTT CASSLSGYSTDTQYF
TRBJ1-5 . . TRBV29-1 TGCAGCGTTGCGTTCCGGGAGAATCAGCCCCAGCATTTT CSVAFRENQPQHF
TRBJ2-3 TRBD2 . TRBV5-1 TGCGCCAGCAGCTCGCTCTTAGGACTAGCGGGAGACACAGATACGCAGTATTTT CASSSLLGLAGDTDTQYF
TRBJ2-3 . . TRBV5-1 TGCGCCAGCAGCTCAGGGTCGACAGATACGCAGTATTTT CASSSGSTDTQYF
TRBJ1-5 . . TRBV19 TGTGCCAGTAGTGTTAGAGGGAATCAGCCCCAGCATTTT CASSVRGNQPQHF
TRBJ1-5 TRBD1 once TRBV5-1 TGCGCCAGCAGCCCCACAGGGGGTGAGGGCAGCAATCAGCCCCAGCATTTT CASSPTGGEGSNQPQHF
TRBJ2-2 TRBD2 . TRBV7-9 TGTGCCAGCAGCTCACCGAGGGTAGCGGGAGCGAACACCGGGGAGCTGTTTTTT CASSSPRVAGANTGELFF
TRBJ1-2 . . TRBV6-1 TGTGCCAGCAGGGCGGGAGACCGGCGCTATGGCTACACCTTC CASRAGDRRYGYTF
TRBJ2-1 . few TRBV5-1 TGCGCCAGCAGCTTGACTAGTACCCAATATAATGAGCAGTTCTTC CASSLTSTQYNEQFF
TRBJ2-3 . . TRBV28 TGTGCCAGCGGGCCACCCGACGGAGATACGCAGTATTTT CASGPPDGDTQYF
TRBJ2-3 . . TRBV28 TGTGCCAGCAGTCAGGCGGGGACAGATACGCAGTATTTT CASSQAGTDTQYF
TRBJ2-3 TRBD1 . TRBV19 TGTGCCAGTAGTCCCGGGACAGCAACAGATACGCAGTATTTT CASSPGTATDTQYF
TRBJ2-7 . . TRBV5-1 TGCGCCAGCAGTTCCTCTGGTAGCGAGCAGTACTTC CASSSSGSEQYF
TRBJ1-6 TRBD1 . TRBV13 TGTGCCAGCAGCCAAGAGACAGGGAGCAATTCACCCCTCCACTTT CASSQETGSNSPLHF
TRBJ1-1 TRBD1 . TRBV5-1 TGCGCCAGCAGCCGGGACAGTCCGAACACTGAAGCTTTCTTT CASSRDSPNTEAFF
TRBJ2-7 . . TRBV9 TGTGCCAGCAGCGTAGGCGGCTTATCCTACGAGCAGTACTTC CASSVGGLSYEQYF
TRBJ2-7 TRBD1 . TRBV5-5 TGTGCCAGCAGCTTGGAAGGACAGGGGGCTAGGTACGAGCAGTACTTC CASSLEGQGARYEQYF
TRBJ2-7 TRBD1 . TRBV14 TGTGCCAGCAGCCAAGATGGGACAGGGCCCTACGAGCAGTACTTC CASSQDGTGPYEQYF
TRBJ2-1 TRBD2 . TRBV5-4 TGTGCCAGCAGCTTGTTAGCGGGAGGGCCCAATGAGCAGTTCTTC CASSLLAGGPNEQFF
TRBJ1-5 . . TRBV5-5 TGTGCCAGCAGCTTGGACAGCCCCAATCAGCCCCAGCATTTT CASSLDSPNQPQHF
TRBJ2-5 TRBD1 . TRBV5-4 TGTGCCAGCAGCCTAAGGACAGGGACGGGGACCCAGTACTTC CASSLRTGTGTQYF
TRBJ1-1 . . TRBV12-5 TGTGCTAGTGGATTGCGGGGGGACACTGAAGCTTTCTTT CASGLRGDTEAFF
TRBJ2-7 TRBD1 . TRBV6-1 TGTGCCACGAACAGGGGAAATTTCGACGAGCAGTACTTC CATNRGNFDEQYF
TRBJ2-2 . . TRBV5-1 TGCGCCAGCAGCCGAACCCTCGGGGCGGAAGGGTGGGACACCGGAGAGCTGTTTTTT CASSRTLGAEGWDTGELFF
TRBJ2-7 . . TRBV9 TGTGCCAGCAGCGTAGCCCAGGGGACCTACGAGCAGTACTTC CASSVAQGTYEQYF
TRBJ1-3 . . TRBV5-4 TGTGCCAGCAGCCTAGCTGGAAACACCATATATTTT CASSLAGNTIYF
TRBJ2-7 . . TRBV6-1 TGTGCCAGCAGTTTTCAGGGCTACGAGCAGTACTTC CASSFQGYEQYF
TRBJ2-3 . . TRBV29-1 TGCAGCTCCGGTAACACAGATACGCAGTATTTT CSSGNTDTQYF
TRBJ2-1 . . TRBV7-9 TGTGCCAGCAGCTATCTAGCGAATGAGCAGTTCTTC CASSYLANEQFF
TRBJ1-6 . few TRBV6-5 TGTGCCAGCAGTTTCCGGGACACTTATTCACCCCTCCACTTT CASSFRDTYSPLHF
TRBJ2-5 . . TRBV27 TGTGCCAGCAGTTTGGGGCCGATTAAGACCCAGTACTTC CASSLGPIKTQYF
TRBJ2-7 TRBD1 . TRBV19 TGTGCCAGTAGTTCCCGACAGGGCGACTGGTACGAGCAGTACTTC CASSSRQGDWYEQYF
TRBJ1-1 . . TRBV9 TGTGCCAGCGGGGCGGACCTGAACACTGAAGCTTTCTTT CASGADLNTEAFF
TRBJ2-3 TRBD1 few TRBV29-1 TGCAGCGGAGGGACAGGGCTCTACACAGATACGCAGTATTTT CSGGTGLYTDTQYF
TRBJ2-3 . few TRBV28 TGTGCCAGCAGTTTCCTTAGTGGCACAGATACGCAGTATTTT CASSFLSGTDTQYF
TRBJ1-2 . . TRBV5-1 TGCGCCAGCAGCCCGGAGGGACGGAAGGGTTATGGCTACACCTTC CASSPEGRKGYGYTF